This passage covers 15 T cell receptor beta chains from one sample sequenced in a study of shared T cell receptors in the human thymus (dated by TCRdb to about 2021). The method behind the library was the immunoSEQ multiplex PCR assay. The source is immuneACCESS, and TCRdb retained only in-frame sequences with V and J called. Part of the clones is not carried over; for the studies checked, unresolved V genes explain less than half of this, and the remainder is unexplained. In this sample the table shows 600,000 to 900,000 clones, 70% to 90% of which occur a single time. The ten largest clones add up to 0.0095% to 0.011% of the sample. The sample also formed part of further work on human thymus T cells.

The material sequenced was thymocytes. These receptors originate from a girl less than two years old with a congenital heart defect. Donor details come from another sample of the same person, matched by shared clones.

Regarding this clone: Distinct nucleotide sequences in the sample also encode this CDR3. The chain has TRBV10-2 and TRBJ1-5; no clear D gene. Germline lookup yields CDR1 WSHSY and CDR2 SAAADI. With 6 bases removed from V and 4 bases from J, the gap between germline ends came to 7 bases. The CDR3 contains 12 residues. Here the CDR3 reads CASRGGNQPQHF. CDR3 DNA sequence: TGCGCCAGCAGGGGAGGGAATCAGCCCCAGCATTTT.

The chain links TRBV5-1 to TRBJ1-2; 8 bases map to TRBD1. The CDR3 contains 16 residues. The J segment lost 5 bases and the V segment lost 0 bases, leaving 9 bases of the junction unmatched. Germline-derived CDR1 and CDR2 are SGHRS and YFSETQ. CDR3 DNA sequence: TGCGCCAGCAGCTTGGCGTTCGGGCAGGGGGCTTATGGCTACACCTTC. It translates to CASSLAFGQGAYGYTF. The whole variable domain, filled in from reference TRBV5-1 and TRBJ1-2, reads KAGVTQTPRYLIKTRGQQVTLSCSPISGHRSVSWYQQTPGQGLQFLFEYFSETQRNKGNFPGRFSGRQFSNSRSEMNVSTLELGDSALYLCASSLAFGQGAYGYTFGSGTRLTVV.

This clone occurred once. The chain has TRBV5-8 and TRBJ1-5; TRBD1 might be the D (6 bases). Germline assignment: CDR1 SGHTS and CDR2 YDEGEE. Trimming pared 7 bases from V and 3 bases from J, leaving 17 bases between. The CDR3 is 15 amino acids. The CDR3 DNA reads as TGTGCCAGCGGATTATACCGGGACAACAATCAGCCCCAGCATTTT. Its translation: CASGLYRDNNQPQHF.

The chain employs TRBV4-1 and TRBJ2-7; D unclear. CDR1 MGHRA and CDR2 YSYEKL come from the germline V gene. Trimming took off 0 bases at V and 3 bases at J, with 12 bases between the two ends. The length of the CDR3 is 15 residues. The CDR3 spells CASSQELASFYEQYF. CDR3 in DNA: TGCGCCAGCAGCCAAGAACTTGCCTCATTCTACGAGCAGTACTTC.

This clone was observed a single time. The chain recombines TRBV18 with TRBJ1-2, with TRBD1 matching over 7 bases. The junction had 10 bases not matched to a gene; V was cut back by 3 bases and J by 3 bases. This CDR3 region has 16 residues. The germline V gene encodes CDR1 KGHSH and CDR2 LQKENI. For the CDR3, the DNA is TGTGCCAGCTCACCTTTACTTCGGACAGGTCACTATGGCTACACCTTC. Translating gives CASSPLLRTGHYGYTF.

The V gene is TRBV2, the J gene TRBJ1-1; TRBD1 is a possible D gene (6 bases). The CDR3 covers 12 residues. Trimming removed 6 bases at V and 8 bases at J, with 13 bases between. The germline gives CDR1 SNHLY, CDR2 FYNNEI. The DNA of the CDR3 is TGTGCCAGCAGGGACAGTGGGACAGAAGCTTTCTTT. It yields the protein CASRDSGTEAFF.

The chain has TRBV28 and TRBJ1-6; 9 bases line up with TRBD1. With V trimmed by 10 bases and J by 1 base, 11 bases remained unmatched. There are 17 residues in the CDR3. The germline V gene has CDR1 MDHEN and CDR2 SYDVKM. CDR3 residues: CATKGQGTPSYNSPLHF. As DNA, the CDR3 is TGTGCCACCAAGGGACAGGGAACTCCATCCTATAATTCACCCCTCCACTTT.

The V and J genes are TRBV4-1 and TRBJ1-5, with D unclear. With 0 bases removed from V and 7 bases from J, the gap between germline ends came to 7 bases. CDR1 and CDR2 from the germline V gene are MGHRA and YSYEKL. This CDR3 spans 13 amino acids. The CDR3 region has the DNA TGCGCCAGCAGCCAAGAGAGGTACCAGCCCCAGCATTTT. Protein sequence: CASSQERYQPQHF.

V and J are TRBV2 and TRBJ2-3; tentative D call: TRBD2 (7 bases). Per germline, CDR1 SNHLY and CDR2 FYNNEI. CDR3 size: 16 residues. With 4 bases removed from V and 3 bases from J, the gap between germline ends came to 17 bases. Here the CDR3 reads CASSVGARGTTDTQYF. CDR3 DNA sequence: TGTGCCAGCAGTGTCGGCGCGCGGGGGACAACAGATACGCAGTATTTT.

V and J are TRBV6-5 and TRBJ2-7; 7 bases agree with TRBD1. This CDR3 has 15 amino acids. Germline V lookup: CDR1 MNHEY, CDR2 SVGAGI. J gave up 0 bases and V 1 base, and 3 bases lay outside the gene matches. The CDR3 spells CASSYYRGSSYEQYF. Here the CDR3 DNA reads TGTGCCAGCAGTTACTACAGGGGAAGCTCCTACGAGCAGTACTTC.

The V call is TRBV7-9, the J call TRBJ2-7; 9 positions agree with TRBD2. The CDR3 totals 15 residues. The ends lost 8 bases at V and 4 bases at J; junction bases unmatched: 12. The germline gives CDR1 SEHNR, CDR2 FQNEAQ (reference sequence). CDR3 residues: CASHLAGGGVYEQYF. DNA of the CDR3: TGTGCCAGCCACCTAGCCGGCGGGGGGGTATACGAGCAGTACTTC.

V usage is TRBV11-2 and J usage is TRBJ1-4; TRBD1 might be the D (5 bases). The germline CDR1 and CDR2 sequences are SGHAT and FQNNGV. V was cut by 2 bases and J by 7 bases, with 14 bases left in between. This CDR3 has 15 amino acids. The CDR3 loop is CASSLRVGGSEKLFF. The DNA of the CDR3 is TGTGCCAGCAGCTTACGTGTGGGGGGGAGTGAAAAACTGTTTTTT.

The chain has TRBV7-9 and TRBJ1-1; 7 nucleotides align to TRBD1. Germline V gene lookup returns CDR1 SEHNR and CDR2 FQNEAQ (reference sequence). The V gene end was trimmed by 5 bases and the J gene end by 2 bases; junction bases not matched to a gene: 5. The CDR3 has 14 amino acids. CDR3 residues: CASSLTGDNTEAFF. The CDR3 coding sequence is TGTGCCAGCAGCCTCACAGGGGATAACACTGAAGCTTTCTTT.

The chain carries TRBV5-6 and TRBJ1-2; tentatively, D is TRBD1 (5 bases). Trimming cost V 0 bases and J 6 bases, with 15 bases left between them. The CDR3 runs 15 residues. CDR1 SGHDT and CDR2 YYEEEE come from the germline V gene. Here the CDR3 DNA reads TGTGCCAGCAGCTTGGCCAAGTCAGGGTGGGATGGCTACACCTTC. Amino acids: CASSLAKSGWDGYTF. The entire variable domain, with the rest obtained from reference TRBV5-6 and TRBJ1-2, is as follows: DAGVTQSPTHLIKTRGQQVTLRCSPKSGHDTVSWYQQALGQGPQFIFQYYEEEERQRGNFPDRFSGHQFPNYSSELNVNALLLGDSALYLCASSLAKSGWDGYTFGSGTRLTVV.

The chain has TRBV5-1 and TRBJ2-6, with 7 bases fitting TRBD1. This CDR3 is 17 amino acids long. V shed 4 bases and J 0 bases; nucleotides not matched to a gene: 7. Germline lookup yields CDR1 SGHRS and CDR2 YFSETQ. The CDR3 here is CASSEQGFYSGANVLTF. CDR3 DNA: TGCGCCAGCAGCGAACAGGGGTTTTACTCTGGGGCCAACGTCCTGACTTTC.